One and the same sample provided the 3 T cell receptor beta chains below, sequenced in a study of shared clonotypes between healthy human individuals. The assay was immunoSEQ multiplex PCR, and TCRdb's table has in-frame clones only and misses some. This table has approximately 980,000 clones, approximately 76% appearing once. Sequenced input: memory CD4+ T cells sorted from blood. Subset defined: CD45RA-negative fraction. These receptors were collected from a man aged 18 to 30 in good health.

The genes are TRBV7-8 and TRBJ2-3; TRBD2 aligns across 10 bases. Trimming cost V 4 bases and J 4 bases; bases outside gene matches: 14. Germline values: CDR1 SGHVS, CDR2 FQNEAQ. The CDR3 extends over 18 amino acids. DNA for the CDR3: TGTGCCAGCAGCTCTACTAGCGGGGTAAATTGGGTGGCAGATACGCAGTATTTT. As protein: CASSSTSGVNWVADTQYF.

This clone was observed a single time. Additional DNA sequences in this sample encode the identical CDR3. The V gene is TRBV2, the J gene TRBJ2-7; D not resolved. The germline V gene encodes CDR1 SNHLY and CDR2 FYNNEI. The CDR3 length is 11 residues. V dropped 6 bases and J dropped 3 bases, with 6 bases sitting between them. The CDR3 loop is CASSEYYEQYF. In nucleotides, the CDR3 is TGTGCCAGCAGCGAATACTACGAGCAGTACTTC.

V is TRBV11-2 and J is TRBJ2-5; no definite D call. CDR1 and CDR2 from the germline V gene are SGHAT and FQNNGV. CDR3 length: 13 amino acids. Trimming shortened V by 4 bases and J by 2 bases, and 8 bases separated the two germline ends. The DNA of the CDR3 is TGTGCCAGCAGCTATGGGTCTCAAGAGACCCAGTACTTC. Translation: CASSYGSQETQYF.